Here is one T cell receptor beta chain with its context. Its specificity is unknown. The data were taken from a study of lymphopenia after photon versus proton radiotherapy. Produced via immunoSEQ multiplex PCR; TCRdb's table is partial and in-frame only. Of 40,000 to 45,000 clones listed, about 86% are singletons. The ends were cut back, 3 bases at V and 7 bases at J, with 9 bases in the middle. Germline V CDR1 and CDR2: SQVTM, ANQGSEA. This CDR3 is built from 11 residues. Points from the study as a whole: Relative stability marked proton patients; photon patients lost diversity and naive cells. In patients who died, overall survival fell as post-nadir TCR diversity dropped more. After lymphocyte nadir, photon-treated repertoires showed oligoclonal expansion, especially CD8+ Temra.

The sequence came from a woman aged 65 to 85 with pancreatic cancer. Some clones in this sample may be carry-over from other donors' samples. The chain has TRBV29-1 and TRBJ1-2, with D possibly TRBD1 on 5 matching bases. Sequencing was performed on peripheral blood, taken from a patient treated with proton-based radiotherapy. The CDR3 spells CSVDPGGGYTF. As DNA, the CDR3 is TGCAGCGTTGATCCGGGGGGTGGCTACACCTTC. The variable domain in full, completed from reference TRBV29-1 and TRBJ1-2, reads SAVISQKPSRDICQRGTSLTIQCQVDSQVTMMFWYRQQPGQSLTLIATANQGSEATYESGFVIDKFPISRPNLTFSTLTVSNMSPEDSSIYLCSVDPGGGYTFGSGTRLTVV.